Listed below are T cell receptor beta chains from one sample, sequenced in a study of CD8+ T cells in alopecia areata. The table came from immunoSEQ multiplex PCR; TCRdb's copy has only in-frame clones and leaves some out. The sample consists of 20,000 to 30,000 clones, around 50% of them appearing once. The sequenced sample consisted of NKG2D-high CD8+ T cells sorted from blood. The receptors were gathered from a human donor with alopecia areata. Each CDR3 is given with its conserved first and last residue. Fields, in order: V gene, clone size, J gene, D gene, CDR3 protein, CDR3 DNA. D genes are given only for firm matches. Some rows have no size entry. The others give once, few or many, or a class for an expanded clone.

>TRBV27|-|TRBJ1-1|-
CASSLSGQGTEAFF
TGTGCCAGCAGTTTAAGTGGGCAGGGCACTGAAGCTTTCTTT
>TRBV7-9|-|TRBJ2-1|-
CASSLLGVTVYGREQFF
TGTGCCAGCAGCTTGCTAGGGGTGACAGTTTACGGTCGGGAGCAGTTCTTC
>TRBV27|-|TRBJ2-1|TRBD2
CASSFTDPRTSVYNEQFF
TGTGCCAGCAGTTTTACCGACCCAAGGACTAGTGTCTACAATGAGCAGTTCTTC
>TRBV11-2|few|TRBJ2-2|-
CASSLAGELFF
TGTGCCAGCAGCTTAGCGGGGGAGCTGTTTTTT
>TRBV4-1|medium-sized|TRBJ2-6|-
CAISGTSGSPSDVLTF
TGCGCCATTTCCGGGACCTCGGGATCCCCTTCAGATGTCCTGACTTTC
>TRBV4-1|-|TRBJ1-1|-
CASSLPSGNTEAFF
TGCGCCAGCAGCCTTCCGTCAGGGAACACTGAAGCTTTCTTT
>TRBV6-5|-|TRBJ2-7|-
CASSYSSEQYF
TGTGCCAGCAGTTACTCGAGCGAGCAGTACTTC
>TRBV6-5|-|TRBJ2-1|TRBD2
CASSLAGSYNEQFF
TGTGCCAGCAGTTTAGCGGGATCCTACAATGAGCAGTTCTTC
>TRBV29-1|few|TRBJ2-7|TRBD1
CSVRDRIYEQYF
TGCAGCGTTAGGGACAGAATCTACGAGCAGTACTTC
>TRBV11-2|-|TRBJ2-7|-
CASTLGIGIGVEQYF
TGTGCCAGCACCCTGGGTATCGGGATCGGGGTCGAGCAGTACTTC
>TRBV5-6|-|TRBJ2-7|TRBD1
CASSYGQGLGEQYF
TGTGCCAGCAGTTATGGACAGGGCCTAGGCGAGCAGTACTTC
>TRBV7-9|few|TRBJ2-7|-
CASSPGLEQYF
TGTGCCAGCAGTCCCGGGTTGGAGCAGTACTTC
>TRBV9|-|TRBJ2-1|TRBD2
CASSSGLGVDEQFF
TGTGCCAGCAGCTCCGGACTAGGTGTCGATGAGCAGTTCTTC
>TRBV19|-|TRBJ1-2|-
CASSMLQGHGYTF
TGTGCCAGTAGTATGCTACAGGGCCATGGCTACACCTTC
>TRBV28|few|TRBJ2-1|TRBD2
CASSSGTILEQFF
TGTGCCAGCAGTTCCGGGACTATCCTTGAGCAGTTCTTC
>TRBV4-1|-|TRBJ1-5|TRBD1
CASSRGTGDQPQHF
TGCGCCAGCAGCCGGGGGACAGGTGATCAGCCCCAGCATTTT
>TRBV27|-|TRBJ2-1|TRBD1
CASSVQGTGEFF
TGTGCCAGCAGTGTACAGGGGACAGGGGAGTTCTTC
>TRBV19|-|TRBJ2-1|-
CASGVNEQFF
TGTGCCAGTGGGGTGAATGAGCAGTTCTTC
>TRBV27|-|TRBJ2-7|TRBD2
CAEHTQGRGLAAESSYEQYF
TGTGCCGAGCACACACAGGGAAGGGGACTAGCGGCAGAAAGCTCCTACGAGCAGTACTTC
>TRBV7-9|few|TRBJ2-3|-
CASSRVGDTQYF
TGTGCCAGCAGCCGAGTGGGGGATACGCAGTATTTT
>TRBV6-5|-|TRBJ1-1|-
CASRKRGDGTEAFF
TGTGCCAGCAGGAAAAGGGGGGACGGCACTGAAGCTTTCTTT
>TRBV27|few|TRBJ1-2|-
CASSSSTGGYTF
TGTGCCAGCAGCTCCTCCACAGGGGGCTACACCTTC
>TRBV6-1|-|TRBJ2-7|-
CASSLETDSYYEQYF
TGTGCCAGCAGTTTAGAGACAGACAGTTACTACGAGCAGTACTTC
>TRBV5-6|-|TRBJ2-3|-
CASSAFLTDTQYF
TGTGCCAGCAGCGCTTTCTTGACAGATACGCAGTATTTT
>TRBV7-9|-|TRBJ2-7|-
CASSPADGQYF
TGTGCCAGCAGCCCAGCGGACGGGCAGTACTTC
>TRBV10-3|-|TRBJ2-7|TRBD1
CAITRDRGDEQYF
TGTGCCATCACCCGGGACAGGGGGGACGAGCAGTACTTC
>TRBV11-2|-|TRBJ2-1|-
CASSHALHRDGPPYEQFF
TGTGCCAGCAGCCATGCCCTCCACCGGGACGGACCTCCTTATGAGCAGTTCTTC
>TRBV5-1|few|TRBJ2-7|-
CASSVGRGAYEQYF
TGCGCCAGCAGCGTCGGCAGGGGAGCCTACGAGCAGTACTTC
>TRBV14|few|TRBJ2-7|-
CASSQEYGRYEQYF
TGTGCCAGCAGCCAAGAGTATGGTCGGTACGAGCAGTACTTC